This T cell receptor (beta chain) originates from a study of blood T cell repertoires in COVID-19. As for the study in general: The United States, Italy and Spain provided the acute and convalescent COVID-19 samples. The cDNA or gDNA used as material had been derived from T cells, B-cell-depleted T cells, or PBMCs.

Trimming pared 6 bases from V and 12 bases from J, leaving 12 bases between. CDR3 length: 12 amino acids. The germline V gene has CDR1 SGHTA and CDR2 FQGNSA. Source study methods: From reference gene primer amplification, estimates of nucleated cell counts were derived. The assay was immunoSEQ multiplex PCR, and TCRdb's table has in-frame clones only and misses some. The V and J calls and clone size were taken over from that table, and D and trimming were inferred from the DNA. This sample has roughly 100,000 clones; 84% occur once, and the top ten carry more than 9%. The sequence was collected from a man aged 35-49 years with active or convalescent COVID-19. Sequencing used peripheral blood. This chain uses TRBV7-2 with TRBJ1-6; the D is unclear. The CDR3 nucleotides are TGTGCCAGCAGTTCGGACTGGGGACCCCTCCACTTT. Its protein product is CASSSDWGPLHF.